Below, 5 T cell receptor beta chains from the same sample are listed, as sequenced in a study of blood T cell repertoires in COVID-19. Assay: immunoSEQ multiplex PCR; the TCRdb copy retains only in-frame clones and omits some. The sample has over 200,000 clones; nearly 90% are singletons. Sequenced input: peripheral blood. The origin of the receptors is a woman between 18 and 29 years old who had recovered from COVID-19.

The gene calls are TRBV30 and TRBJ2-5; perhaps TRBD2 as D (5 bases). Per the germline V gene, CDR1 is GTSNPN and CDR2 is SVGIG (reference sequence). The ends were cut back, 6 bases at V and 7 bases at J, with 18 bases in the middle. The CDR3 runs 13 residues. The chain's CDR3 is CACWSYGLGTQYF. Written as DNA, the CDR3 is TGTGCCTGCTGGAGTTACGGACTGGGGACCCAGTACTTC.

This chain links TRBV27 with TRBJ1-2; possibly TRBD1 for D (6 bases). This CDR3 contains 15 residues. Trimming pared 6 bases from V and 1 base from J, leaving 15 bases between. Looked up from germline, CDR1 is MNHEY and CDR2 is SMNVEV (reference sequence). CDR3 DNA sequence: TGTGCCAGCAGGAGGACAGCTCGGTATAACTATGGCTACACCTTC. Protein: CASRRTARYNYGYTF.

The rearrangement joins TRBV7-6 to TRBJ2-1; no clear D gene. V lost 1 base and J lost 4, with 11 bases in between. The CDR3 runs 15 residues. The V gene's germline CDR1 is SGHVS and CDR2 FNYEAQ. DNA for the CDR3: TGTGCCAGCAGCTTAGAACTGGCGGATTACAATGAGCAGTTCTTC. Its translation is CASSLELADYNEQFF.

CDR3 sequence: CASSIQREGRETQYF. CDR3 nucleotides: TGTGCCAGTAGTATTCAGCGGGAGGGCCGGGAGACCCAGTACTTC. The V and J genes are TRBV19 and TRBJ2-5; 10 nucleotides match TRBD2. CDR3 size: 15 residues. Unmatched junction bases numbered 6, after V lost 3 bases and J lost 5 bases. Germline V gives CDR1 LNHDA, CDR2 SQIVND (reference sequence).

V usage is TRBV18 and J usage is TRBJ2-7, with 9 bases lining up with TRBD1. In germline, CDR1 is KGHSH, CDR2 LQKENI. The CDR3 sequence is 14 residues long. V was clipped by 5 bases and J by 0 bases; unmatched bases: 2. CDR3 bases: TGTGCCAGCTCAAGGGACAGGGACTCCTACGAGCAGTACTTC. Protein sequence: CASSRDRDSYEQYF. Combining the CDR3 with reference TRBV18 and TRBJ2-7 gives the whole variable domain NAGVMQNPRHLVRRRGQEARLRCSPMKGHSHVYWYRQLPEEGLKFMVYLQKENIIDESGMPKERFSAEFPKEGPSILRIQQVVRGDSAAYFCASSRDRDSYEQYFGPGTRLTVT.